This T cell receptor beta chain came from a study of a mutant IDH1 vaccine in newly diagnosed glioma. Findings and limits, study-wide: The occurrence of vaccine-induced immune responses was seen in 90% to 95% of patients.

The sample's time point: baseline, week 1 (first vaccination visit). Treatment given: pre-vaccination baseline after standard-of-care therapy. Turning to this clone: What it recognizes is unknown.

The CDR3 spans 15 residues. V dropped 0 bases and J dropped 6; count of bases not matched to a gene: 4. Germline V gene data show CDR1 as MRHNA and CDR2 as SNTAGT. Profiling relied on immunoSEQ multiplex PCR, and the TCRdb table lists in-frame clones only, not all of them. This sample carries around 88,000 clones, around three quarters of them seen once, and the ten largest clones take around 7%. This rearrangement joins TRBV6-4 to TRBJ2-3, with 9 bases identical to TRBD2. The sample in question was PBMCs, obtained from a glioma patient treated with radiotherapy, temozolomide or both. This receptor was taken from a middle-aged man with glioma. The CDR3 DNA reads as TGTGCCAGCAGTGACTCTGCGGGGGGGATGGATACGCAGTATTTT. Amino acid sequence: CASSDSAGGMDTQYF.